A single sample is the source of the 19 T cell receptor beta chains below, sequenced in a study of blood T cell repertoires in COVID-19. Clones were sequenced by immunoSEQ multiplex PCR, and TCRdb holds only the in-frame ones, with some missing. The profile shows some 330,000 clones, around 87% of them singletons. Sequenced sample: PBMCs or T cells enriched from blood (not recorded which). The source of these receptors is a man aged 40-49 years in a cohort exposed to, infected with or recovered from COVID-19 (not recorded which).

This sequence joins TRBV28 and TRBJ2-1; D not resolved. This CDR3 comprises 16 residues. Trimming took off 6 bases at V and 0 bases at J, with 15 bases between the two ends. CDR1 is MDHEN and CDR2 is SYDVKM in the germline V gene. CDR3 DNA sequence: TGTGCCAGCAGCCCTGCAGGCGATAGCTCCTACAATGAGCAGTTCTTC. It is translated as CASSPAGDSSYNEQFF.

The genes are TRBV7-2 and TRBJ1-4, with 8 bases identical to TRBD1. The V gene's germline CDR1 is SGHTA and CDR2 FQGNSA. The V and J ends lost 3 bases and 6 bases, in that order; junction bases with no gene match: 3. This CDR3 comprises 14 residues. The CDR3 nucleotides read TGTGCCAGCAGCTTTCAGGGGGCGGATGAAAAACTGTTTTTT. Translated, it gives CASSFQGADEKLFF.

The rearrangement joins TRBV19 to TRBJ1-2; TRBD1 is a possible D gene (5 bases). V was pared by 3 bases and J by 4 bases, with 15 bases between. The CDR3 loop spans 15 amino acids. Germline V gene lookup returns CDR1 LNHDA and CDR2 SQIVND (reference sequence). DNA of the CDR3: TGTGCCAGTAGTATCCAGGGCGCTAACCCCTATGGCTACACCTTC. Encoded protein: CASSIQGANPYGYTF.

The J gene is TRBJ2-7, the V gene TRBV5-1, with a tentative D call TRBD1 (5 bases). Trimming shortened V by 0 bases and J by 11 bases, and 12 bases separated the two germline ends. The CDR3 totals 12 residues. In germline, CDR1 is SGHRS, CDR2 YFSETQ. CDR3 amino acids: CASSLDNRWEYF. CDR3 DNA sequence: TGCGCCAGCAGCTTGGATAACAGGTGGGAGTACTTC.

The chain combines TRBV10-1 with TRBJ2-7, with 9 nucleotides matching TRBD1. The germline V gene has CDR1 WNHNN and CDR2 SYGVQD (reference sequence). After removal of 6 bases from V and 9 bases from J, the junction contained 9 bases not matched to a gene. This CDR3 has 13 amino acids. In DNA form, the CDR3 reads TGCGCCAGCAGCTCCCTTACAGGGGGCGGGCAGTACTTC. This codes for CASSSLTGGGQYF.

CDR3 sequence (DNA): TGTGCCTGGAGTGTTGGCAGGGCCTGGAACACTGAAGCTTTCTTT. Residues: CAWSVGRAWNTEAFF. The chain is built from TRBV30 and TRBJ1-1; the D gene is possibly TRBD1 (5 bases). The CDR3 is made up of 15 amino acids. The V end was cut by 0 bases, the J end by 1 base, with 12 bases between. Germline assignment: CDR1 GTSNPN and CDR2 SVGIG (reference sequence).

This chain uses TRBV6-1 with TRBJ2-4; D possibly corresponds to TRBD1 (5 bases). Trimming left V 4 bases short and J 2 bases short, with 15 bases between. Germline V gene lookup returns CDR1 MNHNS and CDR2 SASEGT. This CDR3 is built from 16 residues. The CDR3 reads CASSASPQGTKNIQYF. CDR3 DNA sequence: TGTGCCAGCAGTGCCTCTCCCCAGGGAACCAAAAACATTCAGTACTTC.

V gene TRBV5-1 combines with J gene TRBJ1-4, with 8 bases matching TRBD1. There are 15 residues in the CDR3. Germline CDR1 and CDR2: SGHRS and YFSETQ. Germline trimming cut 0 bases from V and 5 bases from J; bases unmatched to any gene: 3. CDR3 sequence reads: CASSLAGDRNEKLFF. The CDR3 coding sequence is TGCGCCAGCAGCTTGGCCGGGGACAGGAATGAAAAACTGTTTTTT.

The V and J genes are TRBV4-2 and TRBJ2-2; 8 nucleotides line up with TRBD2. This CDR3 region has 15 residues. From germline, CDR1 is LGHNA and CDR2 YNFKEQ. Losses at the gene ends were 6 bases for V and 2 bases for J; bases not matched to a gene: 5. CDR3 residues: CASSQTSVNTGELFF. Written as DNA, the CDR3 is TGTGCCAGCAGTCAGACTAGCGTAAACACCGGGGAGCTGTTTTTT.

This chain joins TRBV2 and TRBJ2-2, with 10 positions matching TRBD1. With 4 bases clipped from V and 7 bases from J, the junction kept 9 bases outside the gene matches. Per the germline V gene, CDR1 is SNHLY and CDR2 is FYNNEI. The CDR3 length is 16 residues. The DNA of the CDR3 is TGTGCCAGCAGTGTTACTGGGACAGGGGCGGTCGGGGAGCTGTTTTTT. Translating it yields CASSVTGTGAVGELFF.

CDR3 in amino acids: CAWSRLAGAPYEQYF. CDR3 sequence (DNA): TGTGCCTGGAGCCGACTAGCGGGAGCACCTTACGAGCAGTACTTC. V is TRBV30 and J is TRBJ2-7; 12 bases map to TRBD2. The length of the CDR3 is 15 residues. V lost 3 bases, J lost 4 bases, and 7 bases stayed unmatched. CDR1 is GTSNPN, CDR2 SVGIG, per germline (reference sequence).

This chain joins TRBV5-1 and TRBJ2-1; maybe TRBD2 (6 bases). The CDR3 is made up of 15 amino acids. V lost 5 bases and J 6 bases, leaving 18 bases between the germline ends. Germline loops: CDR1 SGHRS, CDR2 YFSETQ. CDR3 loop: CASSPWTGVSNEQFF. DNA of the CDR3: TGCGCCAGCAGTCCGTGGACGGGAGTGAGCAATGAGCAGTTCTTC.

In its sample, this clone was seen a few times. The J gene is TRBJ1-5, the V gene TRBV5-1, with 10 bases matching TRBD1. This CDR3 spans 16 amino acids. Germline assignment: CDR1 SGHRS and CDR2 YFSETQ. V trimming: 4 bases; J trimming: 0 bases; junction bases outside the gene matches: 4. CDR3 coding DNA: TGCGCCAGCAGCCCGGGGACAGGGGCTAGCAATCAGCCCCAGCATTTT. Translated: CASSPGTGASNQPQHF.

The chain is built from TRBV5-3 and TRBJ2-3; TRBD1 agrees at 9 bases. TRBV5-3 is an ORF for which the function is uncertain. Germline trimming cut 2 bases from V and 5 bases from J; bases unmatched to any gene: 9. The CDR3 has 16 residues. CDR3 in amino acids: CARSFGWDRVIDTQYF. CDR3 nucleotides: TGTGCCAGAAGCTTCGGTTGGGACAGGGTTATAGATACGCAGTATTTT.

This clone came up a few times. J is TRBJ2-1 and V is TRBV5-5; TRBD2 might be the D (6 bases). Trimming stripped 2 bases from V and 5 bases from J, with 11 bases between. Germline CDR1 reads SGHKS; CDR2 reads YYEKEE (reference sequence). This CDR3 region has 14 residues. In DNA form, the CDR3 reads TGTGCCAGCAGCTTCGGCGGGGCTAACAATGAGCAGTTCTTC. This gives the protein CASSFGGANNEQFF.

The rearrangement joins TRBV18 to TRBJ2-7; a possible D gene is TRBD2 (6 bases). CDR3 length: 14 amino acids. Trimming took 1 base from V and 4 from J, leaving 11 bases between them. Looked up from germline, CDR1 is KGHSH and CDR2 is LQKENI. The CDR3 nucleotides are TGTGCCAGCTCACCACAAGGGAGGTCTTACGAGCAGTACTTC. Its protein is CASSPQGRSYEQYF.

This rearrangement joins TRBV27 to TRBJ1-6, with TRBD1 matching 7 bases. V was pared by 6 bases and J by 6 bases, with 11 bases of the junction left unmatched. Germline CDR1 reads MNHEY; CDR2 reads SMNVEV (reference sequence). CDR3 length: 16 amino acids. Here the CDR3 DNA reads TGTGCCAGCAGGATCGGGACAGCGACTGGTAATTCACCCCTCCACTTT. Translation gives CASRIGTATGNSPLHF.

The CDR3 nucleotides read TGTGCCAGCAGCCGGGAGGCGGGATCTAACAATGAGCAGTTCTTC. Translated, it gives CASSREAGSNNEQFF. This chain uses TRBV27 with TRBJ2-1; 7 bases map to TRBD2. Germline V gene lookup returns CDR1 MNHEY and CDR2 SMNVEV (reference sequence). V shed 6 bases and J 5 bases; nucleotides not matched to a gene: 10. The CDR3 contains 15 residues.

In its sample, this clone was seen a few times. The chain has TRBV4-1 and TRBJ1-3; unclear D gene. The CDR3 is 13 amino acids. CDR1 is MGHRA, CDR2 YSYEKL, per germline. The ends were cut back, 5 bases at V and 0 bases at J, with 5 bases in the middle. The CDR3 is CASSENSGNTIYF. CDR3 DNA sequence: TGCGCCAGCAGCGAGAACTCTGGAAACACCATATATTTT.